These T cell receptor beta chains were read from a single sample in a study of blood T cell repertoires in COVID-19. Assay: immunoSEQ multiplex PCR; the TCRdb copy retains only in-frame clones and omits some. Here the sample spans over 200,000 clones, around 80% being singletons. The sample consisted of peripheral blood. These receptors came from a human donor in a cohort sampled during active COVID-19. Both conserved end residues are part of each CDR3. Each record gives: J gene, clone size, V gene, CDR3 length, D gene, CDR3 DNA, CDR3 protein. A D gene is named only where the DNA matches it firmly. Clone size, where shown, is once, few, many, or a class for clones that have expanded.

TRBJ2-5,NA,TRBV3-1/TRBV3-2,16,TRBD2,TGTGCCAGCAGTCGAAGCCTGCGGGAGAGGGTTGAGACCCAGTACTTC,CASSRSLRERVETQYF
TRBJ1-2,NA,TRBV7-2,15,NA,TGTGCCAGCAGCTTGCACTTGGGGGGGTGGAATGGCTACACCTTC,CASSLHLGGWNGYTF
TRBJ2-7,NA,TRBV4-3,16,TRBD1,TGCGCCAGCAGCCAAGAGGGTTCGGGACAGGGCCCCCGAAGGTACTTC,CASSQEGSGQGPRRYF
TRBJ1-1,NA,TRBV2,13,TRBD1,TGTGCCAGCACCCAGGGGGCAATCACTGAAGCTTTCTTT,CASTQGAITEAFF
TRBJ1-5,NA,TRBV3-1/TRBV3-2,13,NA,TGTGCCAGCAGCCAATCGCGGCGGCAGCCCCAGCATTTT,CASSQSRRQPQHF
TRBJ1-1,NA,TRBV7-9,15,NA,TGTGCCAGCAGCTCGGACAGCGGTATAGTCACTGAAGCTTTCTTT,CASSSDSGIVTEAFF
TRBJ1-5,few,TRBV19,14,NA,TGTGCCAGTAGTACCTCACCAGGGCCGAGGCCCCAGCATTTT,CASSTSPGPRPQHF
TRBJ2-7,NA,TRBV9,16,TRBD2,TGTGCCAGCAGCATTAGACTAGCGGGAGGGCCCCACGAGCAGTACTTC,CASSIRLAGGPHEQYF
TRBJ1-2,NA,TRBV28,15,TRBD1,TGTGCCAGCAGACTCCGGGACAGGACTAACTATGGCTACACCTTC,CASRLRDRTNYGYTF
TRBJ1-2,NA,TRBV19,14,NA,TGTGCCAGTAGTATAGACAACAGACACTATGGCTACACCTTC,CASSIDNRHYGYTF
TRBJ1-4,NA,TRBV28,15,TRBD1,TGTGCCAGCAGTTTCCCGGACAGGGCAAAAGAAAAACTGTTTTTT,CASSFPDRAKEKLFF
TRBJ1-1,NA,TRBV6-5,13,TRBD1,TGTGCCAGCACCCGACAGGGAAGTACTGAAGCTTTCTTT,CASTRQGSTEAFF
TRBJ2-1,NA,TRBV27,16,NA,TGTGCCAGCAGTTTGGGGGGCGGCGGGAGTTGGTATGAGCAGTTCTTC,CASSLGGGGSWYEQFF
TRBJ2-3,few,TRBV7-3,15,TRBD2,TGTGCCAGCAGCTTAAGCGGGAGGCCCACAGATACGCAGTATTTT,CASSLSGRPTDTQYF
TRBJ2-5,NA,TRBV7-2,16,TRBD2,TGTGCCAGCAGCTCCCGACTAGCGGGAGAGGGAGAGACCCAGTACTTC,CASSSRLAGEGETQYF
TRBJ2-4,NA,TRBV9,17,TRBD2,TGTGCCAGCAGCGTACTAGCGGGAGTAGGGGGAAAAAACATTCAGTACTTC,CASSVLAGVGGKNIQYF
TRBJ1-1,NA,TRBV27,14,NA,TGTGCCAGCTCCTCAGCCGGGTTTGGGACTGAAGCTTTCTTT,CASSSAGFGTEAFF
TRBJ2-7,NA,TRBV7-3,13,NA,TGTGCCAGCAGCTTAACAGTTGGGAGGGAGCAGTACTTC,CASSLTVGREQYF
TRBJ1-1,once,TRBV7-3,17,TRBD1,TGTGCCAGCAGCAATGGTAACAGGGGGCCTGGGGTCACTGAAGCTTTCTTT,CASSNGNRGPGVTEAFF
TRBJ2-2,once,TRBV30,15,NA,TGTGCCTGGAGTCATACAGGGATCCCCACCGGGGAGCTGTTTTTT,CAWSHTGIPTGELFF
TRBJ2-2,NA,TRBV7-6,20,TRBD2,TGTGCCAGCAGCCGCAGCTTAGATGGTATGGGACTAGCAAACACCGGGGAGCTGTTTTTT,CASSRSLDGMGLANTGELFF
TRBJ2-7,NA,TRBV28,12,NA,TGTGCCAGCAGTTTGGTGCGGTACGAGCAGTACTTC,CASSLVRYEQYF
TRBJ2-7,NA,TRBV21-1,13,NA,TGTGCCAGGAACCGGGACAGAAGGATTGAGCAGTACTTC,CARNRDRRIEQYF
TRBJ1-2,once,TRBV7-3,14,TRBD1,TGTGCCAGCAGCTTAGATACAGGGGGCTATGGCTACACCTTC,CASSLDTGGYGYTF
TRBJ2-7,once,TRBV28,14,TRBD2,TGTGCCAGCAGTTTTTTCCCGGGGGAGGGCGAGCAGTACTTC,CASSFFPGEGEQYF
TRBJ1-1,few,TRBV27,14,TRBD1,TGTGCCAGCAGACGGGGACAGGGGAACACTGAAGCTTTCTTT,CASRRGQGNTEAFF
TRBJ2-3,NA,TRBV6-5,15,TRBD2,TGTGCCAACTCACCGGGGGGGGGAGCGGCAGATACGCAGTATTTT,CANSPGGGAADTQYF
TRBJ1-2,NA,TRBV3-1/TRBV3-2,15,TRBD1,TGTGCCAGCAGCCAAGATGGTGAGGGGGCTTATGGCTACACCTTC,CASSQDGEGAYGYTF
TRBJ1-1,NA,TRBV28,15,NA,TGTGCCAGCAGTCTGAGACAAACACTGAACACTGAAGCTTTCTTT,CASSLRQTLNTEAFF
TRBJ2-2,NA,TRBV5-1,19,TRBD2,TGCGCCAGCAGCTCCAACCCGTTAGCGGGAGGGCCTCGGACCGGGGAGCTGTTTTTT,CASSSNPLAGGPRTGELFF
TRBJ2-7,once,TRBV9,17,TRBD2,TGCGCCAGCCGCGTAGCGGGGGGGCTAGCGGGGTTCTACGAGCAGTACTTC,CASRVAGGLAGFYEQYF
TRBJ1-2,NA,TRBV28,16,NA,TGTGCCAGCAGTCCCCCTTGGGCCGGGACAAGGTATGGCTACACCTTC,CASSPPWAGTRYGYTF
TRBJ1-1,NA,TRBV9,14,NA,TGTGCCAGCAGCGTACAACCGGGGAACACTGAAGCTTTCTTT,CASSVQPGNTEAFF
TRBJ1-5,NA,TRBV19,14,TRBD1,TGTGCCAGTAGGACAGGGCCGGGAAGGCAGCCCCAGCATTTT,CASRTGPGRQPQHF
TRBJ2-2,NA,TRBV5-1,15,TRBD2,TGCGCCAGCAGCTTGGTTAGCGGGAACGTCGGGGAGCTGTTTTTT,CASSLVSGNVGELFF
TRBJ2-2,once,TRBV5-4,11,NA,TGTGCCAGCAGCTTTAGCGGGGAGCTGTTTTTT,CASSFSGELFF
TRBJ2-4,NA,TRBV12-3/TRBV12-4,13,NA,TGTGCCAGCAGTTATCGGGGGGCAAACATTCAGTACTTC,CASSYRGANIQYF
TRBJ2-7,NA,TRBV7-8,15,TRBD1,TGTGCCAGCAGCACGGGACAGGGGGGGATCTACGAGCAGTACTTC,CASSTGQGGIYEQYF
TRBJ2-3,NA,TRBV6-4,17,TRBD2,TGTGCCAGCAGTGAGGGGACTAGCGGGAGAGTCGCAGATACGCAGTATTTT,CASSEGTSGRVADTQYF
TRBJ2-1,NA,TRBV7-2,14,NA,TGTGCCAGCAGCTTCGCGGCATACTACAATGAGCAGTTCTTC,CASSFAAYYNEQFF
TRBJ2-5,few,TRBV28,14,NA,TGTGCCAGCAGTTTTCTCCCTGAACTAGAGACCCAGTACTTC,CASSFLPELETQYF
TRBJ1-2,NA,TRBV5-6,15,TRBD1,TGTGCCAGCAGCTTGGGGACAGGGGGCAAGAAGGGCTACACCTTC,CASSLGTGGKKGYTF
TRBJ1-5,NA,TRBV28,15,NA,TGTGCCAGCAGTTTAGGTGGGGCGCTCAGTCAGCCCCAGCATTTT,CASSLGGALSQPQHF
TRBJ1-3,NA,TRBV28,15,TRBD1,TGTGCCAGCAGTAAACCGACAGGGGGAGGAAACACCATATATTTT,CASSKPTGGGNTIYF
TRBJ1-2,NA,TRBV9,14,NA,TGTGCCAGCAGCGTAGGCGGGGGCAGCTATGGCTACACCTTC,CASSVGGGSYGYTF
TRBJ1-2,NA,TRBV5-5,14,NA,TGTGCCAGCAGCTTGGGACACCTACAGTATGGCTACACCTTC,CASSLGHLQYGYTF
TRBJ2-5,NA,TRBV6-5,15,NA,TGTGCCACCAGATTACCCGGGACAACGGTCGAGACCCAGTACTTC,CATRLPGTTVETQYF
TRBJ2-5,once,TRBV5-1,14,NA,TGCGCCAGCAGCTGGGGGACACAGGGAGAGACCCAGTACTTC,CASSWGTQGETQYF
TRBJ2-3,few,TRBV4-3,17,TRBD2,TGCGCCAGCAGCCCGCGGTGGACTAGCGGGCTCACAGATACGCAGTATTTT,CASSPRWTSGLTDTQYF
TRBJ1-5,NA,TRBV5-1,15,TRBD1,TGCGCCAGCAGCTTAACAGGGGGAGGAAATCAGCCCCAGCATTTT,CASSLTGGGNQPQHF
TRBJ1-6,NA,TRBV9,13,NA,TGTGCCAGCGCGGACTCTTATAATTCACCCCTCCACTTT,CASADSYNSPLHF
TRBJ1-2,NA,TRBV27,13,TRBD1,TGTGCCAGCAGTTCCAACAGGGGCGGTGGCTACACCTTC,CASSSNRGGGYTF
TRBJ2-7,once,TRBV18,16,TRBD2,TGTGCCAGCTCACCCGTAGATGGTAGCGGGACCTACGAGCAGTACTTC,CASSPVDGSGTYEQYF
TRBJ2-2,NA,TRBV19,15,NA,TGTGCCAGTAGTATCAGGAGGGGTGATGCCGGGGAGCTGTTTTTT,CASSIRRGDAGELFF
TRBJ1-2,once,TRBV11-2,15,NA,TGTGCCAGCAGCTTAGTGGCGGGGTGGAGCTATGGCTACACCTTC,CASSLVAGWSYGYTF
TRBJ2-7,NA,TRBV29-1,13,TRBD2,TGCAGCGCTCGTAGCGGGAGCTCCTACGAGCAGTACTTC,CSARSGSSYEQYF
TRBJ2-3,NA,TRBV4-2,16,TRBD2,TGTGCCAGCAGCCCCGGGGCTAGCGGGAGTGCAGATACGCAGTATTTT,CASSPGASGSADTQYF